A selection of T cell receptor beta chains follows, all from one sample in a study of breast tumors, draining lymph nodes, adjacent tissues. TCRdb reprocessed the multiplex PCR reads with MiXCR, giving one entry per CDR3 protein. The table records approximately 90,000 distinct CDR3 sequences, around 29% of them present only once. Specimen: axillary lymph node tissue. The receptor source for this set is a female donor with breast cancer. Some clones in this sample may be carry-over from other donors' samples. The CDR3 runs from the conserved cysteine through the conserved F or W.

j_gene | v_gene | CDR3aa
TRBJ2-2 | TRBV15 | CATSRDPATGELFF
TRBJ1-2 | TRBV4-3 | CVSSQDLVYGYTF
TRBJ2-2 | TRBV12-3/TRBV12-4 | CASWTGIWSGELFF
TRBJ1-5 | TRBV7-9 | CASSQTGGGSNQPQHF
TRBJ1-1 | TRBV30 | CAWSATNAEAFF
TRBJ1-2 | TRBV29-1 | CSAAIETGGSGYTF
TRBJ1-4 | TRBV15 | CATRTLIGEKLFF
TRBJ1-2 | TRBV7-2 | CASSSTGGANYGYTF
TRBJ2-2 | TRBV7-2 | CASSPRGGGTGELFF
TRBJ2-1 | TRBV7-9 | CASSLAANSEQFF
TRBJ1-5 | TRBV6-2/TRBV6-3 | CASRSGLEGQPQHF
TRBJ1-2 | TRBV20-1 | CSARSTTANYGYTF
TRBJ2-5 | TRBV6-5 | CASSYRSAASQYF
TRBJ1-2 | TRBV28 | CASRTAGTGASGYTF
TRBJ2-6 | TRBV11-3 | CASSLETTGSGANVLTF
TRBJ2-1 | TRBV24-1 | CATSGGVLRNEQFF
TRBJ1-6 | TRBV7-3 | CASNWDANSPLHF
TRBJ1-5 | TRBV27 | CASSWGGNQPQHF
TRBJ2-7 | TRBV7-2 | CASSLVVGGEQYF
TRBJ2-5 | TRBV29-1 | CSVEGIRAAQETQPF
TRBJ2-7 | TRBV7-2 | CASSFRGLSYEQYF
TRBJ2-1 | TRBV19 | CASSMASGRAGRNEQSF